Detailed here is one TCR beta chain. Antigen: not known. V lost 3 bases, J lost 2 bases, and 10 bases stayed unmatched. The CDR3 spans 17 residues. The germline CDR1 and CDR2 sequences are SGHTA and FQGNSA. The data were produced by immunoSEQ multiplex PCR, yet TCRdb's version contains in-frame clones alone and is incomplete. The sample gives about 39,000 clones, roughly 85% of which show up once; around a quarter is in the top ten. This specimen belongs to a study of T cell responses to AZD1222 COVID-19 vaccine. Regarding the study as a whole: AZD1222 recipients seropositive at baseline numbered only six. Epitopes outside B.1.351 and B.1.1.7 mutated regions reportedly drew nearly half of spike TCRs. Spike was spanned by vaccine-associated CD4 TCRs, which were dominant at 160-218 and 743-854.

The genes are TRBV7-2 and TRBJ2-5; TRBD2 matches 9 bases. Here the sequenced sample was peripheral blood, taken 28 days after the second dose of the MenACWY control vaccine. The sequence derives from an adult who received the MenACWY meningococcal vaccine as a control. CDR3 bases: TGTGCCAGCAGCTTTCACGCGGGAGGGGGGGGTCAAGAGACCCAGTACTTC. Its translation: CASSFHAGGGGQETQYF.